The rows below give T cell receptor beta chains drawn from one sample of a study of blood T cell repertoires in COVID-19. Assay used: immunoSEQ multiplex PCR; TCRdb lists only in-frame clones, some missing. This repertoire shows tens of thousands of clones, about 76% found once; its top ten account for over 20%. Specimen: peripheral blood. Receptor source: a man over 45 with active or convalescent COVID-19. Both conserved end residues are part of each CDR3. Each record gives: J gene, V gene, CDR3 protein.

>TRBJ2-7|TRBV11-2
CASSLLQGGYEQYF
>TRBJ1-2|TRBV27
CASSLAAGPPSLNGYTF
>TRBJ1-2|TRBV6-5
CASSPLQGSYTF
>TRBJ2-1|TRBV3-1/TRBV3-2
CASSPGTNEQFF
>TRBJ2-7|TRBV5-5
CASSLQGPYEQYF
>TRBJ2-6|TRBV7-9
CASSQAQLAYSGANVLTF
>TRBJ2-3|TRBV7-3
CASSSWGGLTYF
>TRBJ1-1|TRBV15
CATSRGTGTGTEAFF
>TRBJ2-2|TRBV6-1
CASSEEGTSNTGELFF
>TRBJ1-1|TRBV19
CATQGGAGVGAFF
>TRBJ1-2|TRBV11-2
CASSFVVGGDYGYTF
>TRBJ2-7|TRBV24-1
CATSAGTGGEYEQYF
>TRBJ1-1|TRBV19
CASSIYPYEAFF
>TRBJ1-1|TRBV20-1
CSAWRSTEAFF
>TRBJ2-5|TRBV20-1
CSASQSQETQYF
>TRBJ1-4|TRBV27
CASSLDYRGSEKLFF
>TRBJ2-1|TRBV19
CASSIDRDEQFF
>TRBJ1-1|TRBV29-1
CSAAGGVGNTEAFF
>TRBJ2-7|TRBV10-3
CAISVAGGGTYEQYF
>TRBJ2-7|TRBV19
CASSLFSGTGSDEQYF
>TRBJ2-4|TRBV6-5
CASSPGAENIQYF
>TRBJ2-5|TRBV11-2
CASTLPGGGMQTQYF
>TRBJ1-4|TRBV19
CASSLGQGATNEKLFF
>TRBJ1-4|TRBV30
CAWSSIRGQGGKLFF
>TRBJ2-3|TRBV30
CAWETGGSTDTQYF
>TRBJ1-5|TRBV7-2
CASSPHRAGGQPQHF
>TRBJ2-7|TRBV13
CASSLPGGSYEQYF
>TRBJ2-5|TRBV6-5
CAGQTGDDPGETQYF
>TRBJ1-2|TRBV5-6
CASSRRGQAARNYGYTF
>TRBJ2-2|TRBV5-1
CASSEGGPSGELFF
>TRBJ1-1|TRBV29-1
CSVLGQGAMGTEAFF
>TRBJ2-7|TRBV28
CAVSRGRGFFPAGYEQYF
>TRBJ2-5|TRBV19
CASRDIQETQYF
>TRBJ1-6|TRBV7-9
CASSPQTGGNSPLHF
>TRBJ1-2|TRBV7-3
CASSPVVGDYGYTF
>TRBJ2-3|TRBV2
CASTPPGTVTDTQYF
>TRBJ1-5|TRBV6-5
CASRGAGRDQPQHF
>TRBJ1-2|TRBV27
CASSLYLGGTYGYTF
>TRBJ2-5|TRBV19
CASSSPGTSGRETQYF
>TRBJ1-2|TRBV29-1
CSVEQGGYGYTF
>TRBJ1-2|TRBV3-1/TRBV3-2
CASSKQLAYGYTF
>TRBJ2-5|TRBV5-1
CASSSVLAGEGETQYF
>TRBJ2-3|TRBV18
CASSPPSLDTQYF
>TRBJ2-5|TRBV29-1
CSASPQGAGETQYF
>TRBJ2-5|TRBV19
CASGTSGGLETQYF
>TRBJ2-2|TRBV11-2
CASSLTGQSTGELFF
>TRBJ2-7|TRBV5-6
CASSWGTGEFYEQYF
>TRBJ1-3|TRBV6-5
CASSYNGPGNTIYF
>TRBJ1-3|TRBV28
CASSQATGTVPIYF
>TRBJ2-3|TRBV7-9
CASSYTLATDTQYF
>TRBJ1-1|TRBV6-6
CASSPGQGMTEAFF